This entry lists 3 T cell receptor beta chains sequenced from one sample in a study of T cells after yellow fever vaccination (dated by TCRdb to about 2019). The library came from 5' RACE. Sequencing was carried out with an Illumina HiSeq 2500. In TCRdb, the public reads were trimmed at Q25 with fastp and aligned with MiXCR, with productive beta chains retained. All rows with the same CDR3 protein become a single entry with the most common DNA and genes. This sample comprises around 150,000 distinct CDR3 sequences, 6% to 7.5% of them detected only once. The ten largest make up about 2.5% of the sample. The treatment or condition label on this specimen signifies: live attenuated yellow fever vaccine strain. Here the sequenced sample was CD4+ T cells sorted from PBMCs, taken about 5 days after the first yellow fever vaccination. The origin of the receptors is a man younger than 35 who received the YFV17D yellow fever vaccine.

This clonotype was counted many times. The chain is built from TRBV7-2 and TRBJ1-5; D unclear. Germline V gene data show CDR1 as SGHTA and CDR2 as FQGNSA. The CDR3 is made up of 13 amino acids. Between the trimmed V and J ends, which lost 5 bases and 3 bases, there was a span of 8 bases. The CDR3, as DNA: TGTGCCAGCAGCAAAGATCCCAATCAGCCCCAGCATTTT. Its protein product is CASSKDPNQPQHF. The full variable domain, its missing parts supplied by reference TRBV7-2 and TRBJ1-5, is GAGVSQSPSNKVTEKGKDVELRCDPISGHTALYWYRQSLGQGLEFLIYFQGNSAPDKSGLPSDRFSAERTGGSVSTLTIQRTQQEDSAVYLCASSKDPNQPQHFGDGTRLSIL.

This clonotype has more than one count but fewer than ten. The chain couples TRBV11-2 to TRBJ1-4, with D perhaps matching TRBD1 (5 bases). Germline lookup yields CDR1 SGHAT and CDR2 FQNNGV. V lost 3 bases and J 10 bases, leaving 15 bases between the germline ends. CDR3 length equals 14 residues. The CDR3 DNA is TGTGCCAGCAGCTTTGTTGGGGGTAGAGGAAAACTGTTTTTT. As protein: CASSFVGGRGKLFF.

This clonotype was seen only a few times. The V and J genes are TRBV18 and TRBJ1-1, with D possibly TRBD1 on 5 matching bases. Between the trimmed V and J ends, which lost 3 bases and 7 bases, there was a span of 15 bases. CDR1 and CDR2 from the germline V gene are KGHSH and LQKENI. The CDR3 runs to 14 residues. The CDR3 coding sequence is TGTGCCAGCTCACCCGATCAGGGCTGGGGTGAAGCTTTCTTT. Its protein is CASSPDQGWGEAFF.